These T cell receptor beta chains were read from a single sample in a study of identical twins. Using its own MiXCR run on the 5' RACE reads, TCRdb lists one record per CDR3 protein. The sample holds 700,000 or so distinct CDR3 sequences, 8.5% to 9% seen once. The same sample was also used in a study of yellow fever vaccine responses in identical twins.

Input material: PBMCs. These receptors were obtained from a woman aged 18-35 years in good health. Each CDR3 is given with its conserved first and last residue. The order of the fields is D gene, J gene, V gene, clone size, CDR3 DNA, CDR3 protein. D genes are given only for firm matches. Only some rows state a clone size, as once, few, many or a class for expanded clones.

NA | TRBJ2-7 | TRBV29-1 | many | TGCAGCGTTGAAGAGAGCTACGAGCAGTACTTC | CSVEESYEQYF
TRBD1 | TRBJ1-2 | TRBV28 | few | TGTGCCAGCAGTCCGTGGACAGGGGTAGCTGGCTACACCTTC | CASSPWTGVAGYTF
NA | TRBJ1-5 | TRBV6-2/TRBV6-3 | NA | TGTGCCAGCAGCCCCAGGGTAAAGGTCATCAATCAGCCCCAGCATTTT | CASSPRVKVINQPQHF
TRBD1 | TRBJ2-7 | TRBV7-2 | NA | TGTGCCAGCAGCTTATTTCCGGACAGGGCCTACGAGCAGTACTTC | CASSLFPDRAYEQYF
NA | TRBJ2-5 | TRBV7-9 | NA | TGTGCCAGCAGCATTGACAGGTTCCAAGAGACCCAGTACTTC | CASSIDRFQETQYF
TRBD1 | TRBJ1-1 | TRBV12-3/TRBV12-4 | few | TGTGCCAGCAGGAACAGGGGTTCAAACACTGAAGCTTTCTTT | CASRNRGSNTEAFF
NA | TRBJ2-3 | TRBV5-1 | NA | TGCGCCAGCAGCTTGGAGGAGGGGGGTACGCAGTATTTT | CASSLEEGGTQYF
NA | TRBJ2-1 | TRBV5-1 | many | TGCGCCAGCAGCTCCGGGGGGCATGAGCAGTTCTTC | CASSSGGHEQFF
NA | TRBJ2-7 | TRBV7-9 | NA | TGTGCCAGCAGCTCCCCAGGACAGTTCGACGAGCAGTACTTC | CASSSPGQFDEQYF
NA | TRBJ2-3 | TRBV5-1 | few | TGCGCCAGCAGCAAAGGGCCAGATACGCAGTATTTT | CASSKGPDTQYF
TRBD2 | TRBJ2-5 | TRBV9 | NA | TGTGCCAGCAGCGCCACTGGGCTAGCGGTTGGGGAGACCCAGTACTTC | CASSATGLAVGETQYF
NA | TRBJ1-2 | TRBV12-3/TRBV12-4 | many | TGTGCCAGCAGTTTTGGGGGGGCCCCTTATGGCTACACCTTC | CASSFGGAPYGYTF
TRBD2 | TRBJ2-1 | TRBV14 | NA | TGTGCCAGCAGCCCCCCCCCGAGCGGGATCTACAATGAGCAGTTCTTC | CASSPPPSGIYNEQFF
NA | TRBJ2-6 | TRBV28 | few | TGTGCCAGCCTATCTGGGGCCAACGTCCTGACTTTC | CASLSGANVLTF
TRBD2 | TRBJ2-3 | TRBV29-1 | many | TGCAGCGTGGGGACTACCCGCAACACAGATACGCAGTATTTT | CSVGTTRNTDTQYF
TRBD2 | TRBJ2-2 | TRBV7-9 | many | TGTGCCAGCAGCCCCTATCGACTAGCGGGAATCACCGGGGAGCTGTTTTTT | CASSPYRLAGITGELFF
NA | TRBJ2-1 | TRBV25-1 | many | TGTGCCAGCAGTAACTACAATGAGCAGTTCTTC | CASSNYNEQFF
NA | TRBJ2-1 | TRBV15 | few | TGTGCCACCAGCATAGGGCGAGACTACAATGAGCAGTTCTTC | CATSIGRDYNEQFF
TRBD1 | TRBJ2-7 | TRBV30 | NA | TGTGCCTTTGACAGGGGTCCCTACGAGCAGTACTTC | CAFDRGPYEQYF
TRBD2 | TRBJ2-7 | TRBV20-1 | few | TGCAGTGCTACCGGGACTAGCGGGGTCTCGGAGTACTTC | CSATGTSGVSEYF
NA | TRBJ1-5 | TRBV5-5 | NA | TGTGCCAGCAGCCAGGGCAGGGTTAGCAATCAGCCCCAGCATTTT | CASSQGRVSNQPQHF
TRBD2 | TRBJ2-3 | TRBV29-1 | many | TGCAGCGTCTTAGCGGGAGGGAGCACAGATACGCAGTATTTT | CSVLAGGSTDTQYF
TRBD1 | TRBJ2-7 | TRBV20-1 | NA | TGCAGTGCTAGAGAGTGGGACAGGGGGAGGAGGAACGAGCAGTACTTC | CSAREWDRGRRNEQYF
TRBD1 | TRBJ2-1 | TRBV5-1 | NA | TGCGCCAGCAGCTTGGCGTTACAGGGGAGTCTGGGCAATGAGCAGTTCTTC | CASSLALQGSLGNEQFF
TRBD2 | TRBJ2-7 | TRBV15 | NA | TGTGCCACCAGCGCGGGAGGGTACGAGCAGTACTTC | CATSAGGYEQYF
NA | TRBJ2-1 | TRBV14 | many | TGTGCCAGCAGCCAAGGCCCGGGATCCTACTACAATGAGCAGTTCTTC | CASSQGPGSYYNEQFF
TRBD2 | TRBJ2-1 | TRBV19 | NA | TGTGCCAGTAGTTATGGAGGGAGGGACGGGAATGAGCAGTTCTTC | CASSYGGRDGNEQFF
TRBD2 | TRBJ2-7 | TRBV5-4 | NA | TGCGGGACTAGAAAGACCTACGAGCAGTACTTC | CGTRKTYEQYF
NA | TRBJ1-3 | TRBV28 | few | TGTGCCAGCAGTTTAGACAATCGTTCTGGAAACACCATATATTTT | CASSLDNRSGNTIYF
NA | TRBJ2-1 | TRBV2 | NA | TGTGCCAGCACTGAATTACTATTCGGAGGGGATAGCTCCTACAATGAGCAGTTCTTC | CASTELLFGGDSSYNEQFF
NA | TRBJ2-7 | TRBV12-3/TRBV12-4 | many | TGTGCCAGCAGACCCCGGGACAACTCCTACGAGCAGTACTTC | CASRPRDNSYEQYF
NA | TRBJ1-2 | TRBV5-8 | NA | TGTGCCAGCAGCCTGAGACCGCTAGCTAACTATGGCTACACCTTC | CASSLRPLANYGYTF
NA | TRBJ2-7 | TRBV7-9 | NA | TGTGCCAGCAGCGTCGAAGGCGGCTACGAGCAGTACTTC | CASSVEGGYEQYF
TRBD1 | TRBJ2-7 | TRBV9 | many | TGTGCCAGCAGCCCCGCCGGGACAGGGGCGTACGAGCAGTACTTC | CASSPAGTGAYEQYF
NA | TRBJ1-5 | TRBV12-3/TRBV12-4 | many | TGTGCCAGCAGTTTAGGGCAGGGGAATCAGCCCCAGCATTTT | CASSLGQGNQPQHF
TRBD2 | TRBJ2-1 | TRBV24-1 | NA | TGTGCCACCAGCTTCGAGCGGGGGGCGTTCAATGAGCAGTTCTTC | CATSFERGAFNEQFF
NA | TRBJ2-7 | TRBV20-1 | many | TGCAGTGCTAGAGGGACGGACTCCTACGAGCAGTACTTC | CSARGTDSYEQYF
NA | TRBJ2-3 | TRBV19 | few | TGTGCCAGTACCCCAAGGTCGCTCGATCCTACTAGCACAGATACGCAGTATTTT | CASTPRSLDPTSTDTQYF
TRBD2 | TRBJ2-2 | TRBV5-1 | NA | TGCGCCAGCAGCGTCCGGCTAGCGGGAGACACCGGGGAGCTGTTTTTT | CASSVRLAGDTGELFF
NA | TRBJ2-7 | TRBV29-1 | many | TGCAGCGTTCGATCCCCGGATACCTACGAGCAGTACTTC | CSVRSPDTYEQYF
TRBD1 | TRBJ2-3 | TRBV7-9 | few | TGTGCCAGCAGCCTCGAGGACAGGGGGCACGCAGATACGCAGTATTTT | CASSLEDRGHADTQYF
NA | TRBJ1-2 | TRBV3-1 | many | TGTGCCAGCAGCCAAGAGTTGTGGATGGAGGGAGATTCATACACCTTC | CASSQELWMEGDSYTF
NA | TRBJ2-1 | TRBV10-3 | many | TGTGCCATCTCGACTACGGACCTTTTCGGGCAGTTCTTC | CAISTTDLFGQFF
NA | TRBJ1-2 | TRBV7-2 | NA | TGTGCCAGCAGCCCCCTGACTCCGGGGGGCTATGGCTACACCTTC | CASSPLTPGGYGYTF